The 29 T cell receptor beta chains reported below all come from one sample, sequenced in a study of EBV T-cell therapy then PD-1 blockade in nasopharyngeal carcinoma. Time point in this sample: 266 days after commencement of treatment, after nivolumab therapy. Specified treatment: AdE1-LMPpoly-expanded autologous EBV-specific T-cell therapy followed by anti-PD-1 nivolumab. These TCRs' antigens remain unknown. Clones were sequenced by immunoSEQ multiplex PCR, and TCRdb holds only the in-frame ones, with some missing. The top ten clones hold 25% to 40% of a sample with about 20,000 clones, 84% of them seen once. The sample in question was CD8+ T cells from blood, obtained at day 266 from a patient whose treatment included autologous EBV-specific T cells and nivolumab. Every receptor here comes from a man in his forties with nasopharyngeal carcinoma.

This chain links TRBV24-1 with TRBJ1-2, with D uncertain. Germline CDR1 is KGHDR and CDR2 is SFDVKD. This CDR3 spans 12 amino acids. V shed 4 bases and J shed 6 bases, with 8 bases lying between them. CDR3: CATSDQRNGYTF. In DNA, the CDR3 is TGTGCCACCAGTGACCAACGTAATGGCTACACCTTC.

V usage is TRBV7-6 and J usage is TRBJ1-2; D is uncertain. V was trimmed by 5 bases and J by 4 bases, leaving 14 bases between them. This CDR3 contains 14 residues. CDR1 is SGHVS, CDR2 FNYEAQ, per germline. CDR3 protein: CASSPSQVSYGYTF. The CDR3 nucleotides are TGTGCCAGCAGCCCCTCTCAGGTTTCCTATGGCTACACCTTC.

The V gene is TRBV28, the J gene TRBJ1-4, with TRBD1 as a possible D gene (5 bases). This CDR3 spans 12 amino acids. Germline V gene sequence: CDR1 MDHEN, CDR2 SYDVKM. V was shortened by 7 bases and J by 8 bases, with 11 bases between the two germline ends. CDR3 nucleotides: TGTGCCAGCAAAGGGGTTAGGGAAAAACTGTTTTTT. Its translation: CASKGVREKLFF.

V gene TRBV7-9 combines with J gene TRBJ1-6, with unresolved D. Germline CDR1 and CDR2: SEHNR and FQNEAQ (reference sequence). The CDR3 spans 14 residues. With 5 bases removed from V and 7 bases from J, the gap between germline ends came to 12 bases. The CDR3 is CASSEGGGNSPLHF. Written as DNA, the CDR3 is TGTGCCAGCAGCGAGGGAGGTGGGAATTCACCCCTCCACTTT.

The chain is built from TRBV27 and TRBJ2-7; maybe TRBD2 (5 bases). In germline, CDR1 is MNHEY, CDR2 SMNVEV (reference sequence). The CDR3 runs 14 residues. Trimming took 6 bases from V and 6 from J, leaving 18 bases between them. The CDR3 DNA is TGTGCCAGCAGCCGCGCGGGCCCCAGTGGCGAGCAGTACTTC. This encodes CASSRAGPSGEQYF.

The chain carries TRBV27 and TRBJ2-1, with D possibly being TRBD2 (5 bases). This CDR3 is 17 amino acids long. V was trimmed by 5 bases and J by 2 bases, leaving 19 bases between them. Germline V gene lookup returns CDR1 MNHEY and CDR2 SMNVEV (reference sequence). The CDR3 region has the DNA TGTGCCAGCAGTCCGTCGATAGCAGACTACGCCTACAATGAGCAGTTCTTC. This gives the protein CASSPSIADYAYNEQFF.

The V and J genes are TRBV6-2 or TRBV6-3 and TRBJ2-7, with 8 bases fitting TRBD1. V lost 2 bases, J lost 5 bases, and 5 bases stayed unmatched. The germline V gene encodes CDR1 MNHEY and CDR2 SVGEGT. This CDR3 comprises 14 residues. CDR3 region: CASSYQGAPHEQYF. In DNA form, the CDR3 reads TGTGCCAGCAGTTACCAGGGGGCGCCCCACGAGCAGTACTTC.

The sample holds a few counts of this clone. This chain links TRBV27 with TRBJ1-1; maybe TRBD1 (5 bases). Trimming removed 5 bases at V and 7 bases at J, with 11 bases between. Germline CDR1 and CDR2: MNHEY and SMNVEV (reference sequence). The CDR3 runs to 12 residues. In nucleotides, the CDR3 is TGTGCCAGCAGTAAACCGGGACTTGAAGCTTTCTTT. This gives the protein CASSKPGLEAFF.

V usage is TRBV4-1 and J usage is TRBJ1-2; TRBD1 agrees at 7 bases. Germline CDR1 reads MGHRA; CDR2 reads YSYEKL. This CDR3 contains 13 residues. After removal of 2 bases from V and 7 bases from J, the junction contained 4 bases not matched to a gene. For the CDR3, the DNA is TGCGCCAGCAGCCAACGAGGGGGCCTTGGCTACACCTTC. It translates to CASSQRGGLGYTF.

CDR3 region: CAISDLLEQYF. The CDR3 DNA follows: TGTGCCATCAGTGACCTTCTAGAGCAGTACTTC. The chain has TRBV10-3 and TRBJ2-7; D is ambiguous. V dropped 3 bases and J dropped 7 bases, with 7 bases sitting between them. Germline V lookup: CDR1 ENHRY, CDR2 SYGVKD. The CDR3 has 11 amino acids.

For the CDR3, the DNA is TGCAGCGTTGTCGGGCACAGGGCCCACTCGAACACTGAAGCTTTCTTT. It encodes CSVVGHRAHSNTEAFF. V gene TRBV29-1 combines with J gene TRBJ1-1, with a possible D match to TRBD1 (6 bases). V lost 4 bases and J 1 base, leaving 19 bases between the germline ends. Germline V gene sequence: CDR1 SQVTM, CDR2 ANQGSEA. The CDR3 runs 16 residues.

The chain carries TRBV18 and TRBJ1-4; D not resolved. This CDR3 region has 15 residues. The germline CDR1 and CDR2 sequences are KGHSH and LQKENI. V lost 3 bases and J lost 3, with 11 bases in between. The CDR3 DNA reads TGTGCCAGCTCACCGTATGAGGGAGCTAATGAAAAACTGTTTTTT. Translation gives CASSPYEGANEKLFF.

The rearrangement joins TRBV27 to TRBJ2-5; D gene ambiguous. CDR3 length: 15 amino acids. The germline V gene has CDR1 MNHEY and CDR2 SMNVEV (reference sequence). Trimming stripped 3 bases from V and 0 bases from J, with 11 bases between. The CDR3 reads CASSFGPAYQETQYF. The CDR3 nucleotides read TGTGCCAGCAGTTTCGGCCCAGCCTACCAAGAGACCCAGTACTTC.

The chain combines TRBV6-5 with TRBJ1-2; TRBD1 matches at 7 bases. Looked up from germline, CDR1 is MNHEY and CDR2 is SVGAGI. V lost 2 bases to trimming and J lost 6 bases; unmatched junction nucleotides: 3. The CDR3 extends over 13 amino acids. CDR3 nucleotides: TGTGCCAGCAGTTACAGCACAGGGGATGGCTACACCTTC. Translation gives CASSYSTGDGYTF.

In this sample, this clone turned up once. The V gene is TRBV24-1, the J gene TRBJ2-1; possibly TRBD2 for D (6 bases). Germline CDR1 KGHDR, CDR2 SFDVKD. V was shortened by 3 bases and J by 4 bases, with 15 bases between the two germline ends. This CDR3 has 16 amino acids. CDR3 sequence (DNA): TGTGCCACCAGTGATCCCTCCGGGACTCCGTACAATGAGCAGTTCTTC. It translates to CATSDPSGTPYNEQFF.

CDR3 coding DNA: TGTGCCAGCAGCCCCCGGACAGCCGGTTCTGGAAACACCATATATTTT. Protein sequence: CASSPRTAGSGNTIYF. V gene TRBV9 combines with J gene TRBJ1-3; possibly TRBD1 for D (6 bases). Trimming took 4 bases from V and 1 from J, leaving 15 bases between them. The length of the CDR3 is 16 residues. Germline-derived CDR1 and CDR2 are SGDLS and YYNGEE.

This chain uses TRBV20-1 with TRBJ1-4; no reliable D call. The CDR3 covers 10 residues. CDR1 and CDR2 from the germline V gene are DFQATT and SNEGSKA (reference sequence). Trimming took 6 bases from V and 10 from J, leaving 9 bases between them. CDR3 loop: CSAPAGKLFF. The DNA for the CDR3 is TGCAGTGCCCCAGCCGGAAAACTGTTTTTT.

As regards this clone: Distinct nucleotide sequences in the sample also encode this CDR3. The rearrangement joins TRBV7-6 to TRBJ2-7; D is unclear. The CDR3 length is 13 residues. Trimming left V 4 bases short and J 3 bases short, with 10 bases between. Germline loops: CDR1 SGHVS, CDR2 FNYEAQ. CDR3 residues: CASSSGPNYEQYF. The DNA for the CDR3 is TGTGCCAGCAGCTCTGGACCAAACTACGAGCAGTACTTC.

The rearrangement uses TRBV7-8 and TRBJ1-1; D gene unclear. V was clipped by 4 bases and J by 6 bases, with 9 bases between them. CDR1 is SGHVS, CDR2 FQNEAQ, per germline. This CDR3 has 12 amino acids. CDR3 in amino acids: CASSSPVAEAFF. The CDR3 DNA is TGTGCCAGCAGCTCCCCCGTGGCTGAAGCTTTCTTT. Based on the CDR3 plus reference TRBV7-8 and TRBJ1-1, the full variable domain is GAGVSQSPRYKVAKRGQDVALRCDPISGHVSLFWYQQALGQGPEFLTYFQNEAQLDKSGLPSDRFFAERPEGSVSTLKIQRTQQEDSAVYLCASSSPVAEAFFGQGTRLTVV.

The chain recombines TRBV9 with TRBJ1-2; 9 bases are shared with TRBD1. This CDR3 is 14 amino acids long. Germline values: CDR1 SGDLS, CDR2 YYNGEE. The V gene end was trimmed by 3 bases and the J gene end by 7 bases; junction bases not matched to a gene: 7. The DNA of the CDR3 is TGTGCCAGCAGCGGAGACAGGGGGATTAGTGGCTACACCTTC. Its protein is CASSGDRGISGYTF. The variable domain in full, with the rest retrieved from reference TRBV9 and TRBJ1-2, is DSGVTQTPKHLITATGQRVTLRCSPRSGDLSVYWYQQSLDQGLQFLIQYYNGEERAKGNILERFSAQQFPDLHSELNLSSLELGDSALYFCASSGDRGISGYTFGSGTRLTVV.

The gene calls are TRBV5-6 and TRBJ1-1; 7 bases match TRBD1. J gave up 0 bases and V 4 bases, and 9 bases lay outside the gene matches. Germline-derived CDR1 and CDR2 are SGHDT and YYEEEE. The CDR3 extends over 16 amino acids. CDR3 nucleotides: TGTGCCAGCAGCCCATCCGGGGACAGAATGAACACTGAAGCTTTCTTT. Its translation is CASSPSGDRMNTEAFF.

This chain uses TRBV7-9 with TRBJ2-1; TRBD2 aligns across 7 bases. V trimming: 5 bases; J trimming: 7 bases; junction bases outside the gene matches: 8. Germline CDR1 and CDR2: SEHNR and FQNEAQ (reference sequence). This CDR3 has 14 residues. The DNA for the CDR3 is TGTGCCAGCAGCGGACCTGGACTAGGTAATGAGCAGTTCTTC. The encoded protein is CASSGPGLGNEQFF.

This chain uses TRBV27 with TRBJ2-1, with TRBD1 identical over 7 bases. CDR1 MNHEY and CDR2 SMNVEV come from the germline V gene (reference sequence). Trimming removed 0 bases from V and 4 bases from J; junction bases left unmatched: 12. The CDR3 totals 18 residues. For the CDR3, the DNA is TGTGCCAGCAGTTTATCGGGGGTGCAGGGGGAAAGGTACAATGAGCAGTTCTTC. Amino acids: CASSLSGVQGERYNEQFF.

This clone showed up just once. The V gene is TRBV7-9, the J gene TRBJ2-3; TRBD1 agrees at 7 bases. The CDR3 is made up of 12 amino acids. Germline values: CDR1 SEHNR, CDR2 FQNEAQ (reference sequence). Trimming removed 1 base from V and 10 bases from J; junction bases left unmatched: 2. The CDR3 bases are TGTGCCAGCAGCTTAGACACAGGGGCGCAGTATTTT. Translated, it gives CASSLDTGAQYF. Combining the CDR3 with reference TRBV7-9 and TRBJ2-3 gives the whole variable domain DTGVSQNPRHKITKRGQNVTFRCDPISEHNRLYWYRQTLGQGPEFLTYFQNEAQLEKSRLLSDRFSAERPKGSFSTLEIQRTEQGDSAMYLCASSLDTGAQYFGPGTRLTVL.

The chain is built from TRBV18 and TRBJ2-1; D ambiguous. The CDR3 sequence is 12 residues long. From germline, CDR1 is KGHSH and CDR2 LQKENI. The V end lost 5 bases, the J end lost 4 bases, and 6 bases lay between the germline ends. The CDR3 DNA is TGTGCCAGCTCATGGGGTTACAATGAGCAGTTCTTC. As protein: CASSWGYNEQFF.

CDR3 DNA: TGCGCCAGCAGCATCGGGGCCCCCCTCTACGAGCAGTACTTC. This codes for CASSIGAPLYEQYF. The J gene is TRBJ2-7, the V gene TRBV5-1, with D perhaps given as TRBD1 or TRBD2 (5 bases each). Germline V gene lookup returns CDR1 SGHRS and CDR2 YFSETQ. Trimming stripped 4 bases from V and 3 bases from J, with 14 bases between. The CDR3 totals 14 residues.

The rearrangement joins TRBV7-9 to TRBJ2-7; no firm D call. Trimming removed 5 bases from V and 7 bases from J, with 18 bases in between. Germline lookup yields CDR1 SEHNR and CDR2 FQNEAQ (reference sequence). There are 14 residues in the CDR3. As DNA, the CDR3 is TGTGCCAGCAGCCATCCTCAGACGGCCCTGGAGCAGTACTTC. This gives the protein CASSHPQTALEQYF.

The rearrangement uses TRBV4-3 and TRBJ1-1, with no clear D. V shed 4 bases and J shed 3 bases, with 18 bases lying between them. From germline, CDR1 is LGHNA and CDR2 YSLEER. The CDR3 contains 16 residues. This CDR3 reads CASSPAPHSLDTEAFF. In DNA form, the CDR3 reads TGCGCCAGCAGCCCCGCCCCGCACAGCTTAGACACTGAAGCTTTCTTT.

This rearrangement joins TRBV5-1 to TRBJ2-1; 11 nucleotides align to TRBD2. Per germline, CDR1 SGHRS and CDR2 YFSETQ. This CDR3 is built from 19 residues. The ends lost 0 bases at V and 0 bases at J; junction bases unmatched: 8. Here the CDR3 DNA reads TGCGCCAGCAGCTTGGTGGCTAGCGGGGGGTTCAGCTCCTACAATGAGCAGTTCTTC. Translated, it gives CASSLVASGGFSSYNEQFF.